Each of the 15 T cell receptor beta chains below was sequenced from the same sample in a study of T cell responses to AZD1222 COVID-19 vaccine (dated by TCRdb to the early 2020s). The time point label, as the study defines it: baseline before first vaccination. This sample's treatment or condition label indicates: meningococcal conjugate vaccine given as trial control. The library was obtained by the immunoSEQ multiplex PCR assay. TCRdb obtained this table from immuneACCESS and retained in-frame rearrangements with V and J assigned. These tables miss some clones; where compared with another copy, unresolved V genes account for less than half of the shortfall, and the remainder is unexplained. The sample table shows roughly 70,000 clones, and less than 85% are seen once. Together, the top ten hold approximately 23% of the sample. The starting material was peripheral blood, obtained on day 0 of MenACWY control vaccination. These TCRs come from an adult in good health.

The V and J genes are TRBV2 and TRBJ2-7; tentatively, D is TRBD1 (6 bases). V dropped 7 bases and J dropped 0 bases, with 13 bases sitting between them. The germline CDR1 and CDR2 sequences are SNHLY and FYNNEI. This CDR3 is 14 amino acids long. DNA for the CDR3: TGTGCCAGCAATCCGGACAGTACCTCCTACGAGCAGTACTTC. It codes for CASNPDSTSYEQYF.

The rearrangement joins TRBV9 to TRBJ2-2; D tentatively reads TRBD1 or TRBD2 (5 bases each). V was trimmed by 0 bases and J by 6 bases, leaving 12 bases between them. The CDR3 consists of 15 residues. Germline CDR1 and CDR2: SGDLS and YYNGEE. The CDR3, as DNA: TGTGCCAGCAGCGTAGGGGAACAGGAGGCCGGGGAGCTGTTTTTT. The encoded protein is CASSVGEQEAGELFF.

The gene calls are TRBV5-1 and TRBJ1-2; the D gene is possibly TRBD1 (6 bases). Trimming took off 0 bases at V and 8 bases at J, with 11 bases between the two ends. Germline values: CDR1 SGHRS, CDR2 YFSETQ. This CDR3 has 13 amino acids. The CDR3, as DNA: TGCGCCAGCAGCTTGGACAGGGATGGAGGCTACACCTTC. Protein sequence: CASSLDRDGGYTF.

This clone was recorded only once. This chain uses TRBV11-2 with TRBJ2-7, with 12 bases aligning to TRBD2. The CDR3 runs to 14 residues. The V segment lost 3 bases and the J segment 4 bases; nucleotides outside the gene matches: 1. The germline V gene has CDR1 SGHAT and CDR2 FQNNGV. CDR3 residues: CASSLTSGGYEQYF. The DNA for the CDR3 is TGTGCCAGCAGCTTGACTAGCGGGGGATACGAGCAGTACTTC.

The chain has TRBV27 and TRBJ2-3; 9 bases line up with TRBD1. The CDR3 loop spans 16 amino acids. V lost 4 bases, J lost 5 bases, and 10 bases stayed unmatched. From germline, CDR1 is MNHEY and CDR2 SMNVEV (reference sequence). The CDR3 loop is CASSWLRQGGIDTQYF. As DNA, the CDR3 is TGTGCCAGCAGTTGGCTTAGACAGGGGGGAATAGATACGCAGTATTTT.

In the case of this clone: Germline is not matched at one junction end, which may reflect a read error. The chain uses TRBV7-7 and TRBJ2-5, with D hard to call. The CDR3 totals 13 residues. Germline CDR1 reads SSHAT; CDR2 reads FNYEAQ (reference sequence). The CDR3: CASSFLGQETQYF. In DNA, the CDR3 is TGTGCTAGCAGCTTCTTGGGTCAAGAGACCCAGTACTTC.

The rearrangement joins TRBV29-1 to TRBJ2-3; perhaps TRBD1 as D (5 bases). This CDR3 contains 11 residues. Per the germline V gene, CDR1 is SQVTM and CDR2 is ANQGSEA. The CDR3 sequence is CGHSEADTQYF. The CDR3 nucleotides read TGCGGACACTCCGAGGCAGATACGCAGTATTTT.

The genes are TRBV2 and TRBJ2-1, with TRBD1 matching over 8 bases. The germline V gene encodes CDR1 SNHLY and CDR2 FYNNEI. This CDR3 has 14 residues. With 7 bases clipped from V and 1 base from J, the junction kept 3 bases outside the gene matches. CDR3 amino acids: CASNRGKSYNEQFF. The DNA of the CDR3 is TGTGCCAGCAACAGGGGGAAGTCCTACAATGAGCAGTTCTTC.

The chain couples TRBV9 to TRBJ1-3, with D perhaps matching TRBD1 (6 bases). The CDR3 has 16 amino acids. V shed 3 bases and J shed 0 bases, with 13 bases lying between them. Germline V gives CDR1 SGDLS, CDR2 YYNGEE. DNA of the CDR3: TGTGCCAGCAGCGCCCCCGGGGGGCCCTCTGGAAACACCATATATTTT. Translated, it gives CASSAPGGPSGNTIYF.

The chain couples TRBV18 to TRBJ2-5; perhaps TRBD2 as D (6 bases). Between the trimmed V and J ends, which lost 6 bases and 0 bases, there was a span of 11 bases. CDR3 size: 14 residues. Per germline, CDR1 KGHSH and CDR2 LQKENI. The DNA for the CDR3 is TGTGCCAGCTCCTTCGGGGGTTACCAAGAGACCCAGTACTTC. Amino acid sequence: CASSFGGYQETQYF. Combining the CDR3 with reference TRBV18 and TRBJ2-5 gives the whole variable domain NAGVMQNPRHLVRRRGQEARLRCSPMKGHSHVYWYRQLPEEGLKFMVYLQKENIIDESGMPKERFSAEFPKEGPSILRIQQVVRGDSAAYFCASSFGGYQETQYFGPGTRLLVL.

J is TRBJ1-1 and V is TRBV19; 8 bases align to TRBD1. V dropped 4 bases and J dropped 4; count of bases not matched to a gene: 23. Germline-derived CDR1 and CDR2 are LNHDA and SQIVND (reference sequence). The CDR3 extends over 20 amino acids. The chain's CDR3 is CASSKISYSGTGINGTEAFF. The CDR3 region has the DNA TGTGCCAGTAGTAAAATATCTTACTCCGGGACAGGAATAAACGGCACTGAAGCTTTCTTT.

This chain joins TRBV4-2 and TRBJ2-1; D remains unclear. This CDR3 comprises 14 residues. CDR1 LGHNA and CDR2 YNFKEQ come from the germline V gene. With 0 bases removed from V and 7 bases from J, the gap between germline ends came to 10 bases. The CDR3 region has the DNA TGTGCCAGCAGCCAAGATGGCCGTAAAAATGAGCAGTTCTTC. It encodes CASSQDGRKNEQFF.

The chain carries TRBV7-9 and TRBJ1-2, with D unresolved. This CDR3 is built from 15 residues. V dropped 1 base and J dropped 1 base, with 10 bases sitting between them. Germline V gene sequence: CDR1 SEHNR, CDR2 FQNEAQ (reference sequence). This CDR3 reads CASSLDATFNYGYTF. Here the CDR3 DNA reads TGTGCCAGCAGCTTAGACGCGACATTTAACTATGGCTACACCTTC.

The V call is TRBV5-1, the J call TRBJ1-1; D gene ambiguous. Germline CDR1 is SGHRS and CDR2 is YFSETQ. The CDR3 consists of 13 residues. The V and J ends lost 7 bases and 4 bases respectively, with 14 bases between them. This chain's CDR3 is CASSDGWGTEAFF. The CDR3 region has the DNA TGCGCCAGCTCGGACGGTTGGGGCACTGAAGCTTTCTTT.

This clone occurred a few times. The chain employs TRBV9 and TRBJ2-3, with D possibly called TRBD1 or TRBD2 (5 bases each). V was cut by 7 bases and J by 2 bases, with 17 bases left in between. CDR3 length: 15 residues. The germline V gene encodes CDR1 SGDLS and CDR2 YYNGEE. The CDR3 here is CASSSWGYYTDTQYF. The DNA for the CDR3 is TGTGCCAGCTCATCGTGGGGGTACTACACAGATACGCAGTATTTT.